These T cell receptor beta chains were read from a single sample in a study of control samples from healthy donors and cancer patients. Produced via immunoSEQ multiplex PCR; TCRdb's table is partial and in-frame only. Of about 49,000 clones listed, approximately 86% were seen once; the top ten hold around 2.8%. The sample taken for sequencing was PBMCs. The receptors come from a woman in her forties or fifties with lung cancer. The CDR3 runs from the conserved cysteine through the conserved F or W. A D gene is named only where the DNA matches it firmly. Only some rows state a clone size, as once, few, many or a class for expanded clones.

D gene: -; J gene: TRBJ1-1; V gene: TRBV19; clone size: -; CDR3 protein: CASSTSADTEAFF; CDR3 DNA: TGTGCCAGTAGTACTTCAGCCGACACTGAAGCTTTCTTT
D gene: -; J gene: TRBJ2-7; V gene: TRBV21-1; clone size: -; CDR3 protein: CASSKGGRSSYEQYF; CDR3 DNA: TGTGCCAGCAGCAAAGGGGGCAGAAGCTCCTACGAGCAGTACTTC
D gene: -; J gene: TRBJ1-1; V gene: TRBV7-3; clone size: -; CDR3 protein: CASSPRKRGTLNTEAFF; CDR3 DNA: TGTGCCAGCAGCCCTCGAAAAAGGGGCACTTTGAACACTGAAGCTTTCTTT
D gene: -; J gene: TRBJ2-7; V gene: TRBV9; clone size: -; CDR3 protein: CASSKANGAYEQYF; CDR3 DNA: TGTGCCAGCAGCAAGGCTAACGGAGCCTACGAGCAGTACTTC
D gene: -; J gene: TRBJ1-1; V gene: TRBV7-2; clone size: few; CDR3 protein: CASSQSRVTEAFF; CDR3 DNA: TGTGCCAGCAGCCAGAGCCGGGTTACTGAAGCTTTCTTT
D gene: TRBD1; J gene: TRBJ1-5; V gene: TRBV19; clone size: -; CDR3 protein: CASTRTGGHFNQPQHF; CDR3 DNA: TGTGCCAGTACCCGGACAGGGGGGCACTTTAATCAGCCCCAGCATTTT
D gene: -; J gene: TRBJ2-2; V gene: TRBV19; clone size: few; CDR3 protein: CASSIKGFGTGELFF; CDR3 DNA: TGTGCCAGTAGTATAAAAGGGTTCGGCACCGGGGAGCTGTTTTTT
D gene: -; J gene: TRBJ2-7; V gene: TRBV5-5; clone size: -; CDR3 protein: CASSFGVDEQYF; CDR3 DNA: TGTGCCAGCAGTTTTGGTGTAGACGAGCAGTACTTC
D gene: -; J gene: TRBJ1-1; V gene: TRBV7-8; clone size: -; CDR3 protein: CASSLGGGGDTEAFF; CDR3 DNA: TGTGCCAGCAGCTTAGGGGGAGGGGGTGACACTGAAGCTTTCTTT
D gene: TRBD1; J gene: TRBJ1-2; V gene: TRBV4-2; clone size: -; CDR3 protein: CASSLGGQTYGYTF; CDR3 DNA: TGTGCCAGCAGCCTTGGGGGACAGACCTATGGCTACACCTTC
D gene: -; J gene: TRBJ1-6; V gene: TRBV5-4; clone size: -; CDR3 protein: CASSSGLPNNSPLHF; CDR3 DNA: TGTGCCAGCAGCTCAGGACTGCCTAATAATTCACCCCTCCACTTT
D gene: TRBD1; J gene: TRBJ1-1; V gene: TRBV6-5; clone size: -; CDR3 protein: CASSSYRGGTEAFF; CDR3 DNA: TGTGCCAGCAGTTCCTACAGGGGGGGGACTGAAGCTTTCTTT
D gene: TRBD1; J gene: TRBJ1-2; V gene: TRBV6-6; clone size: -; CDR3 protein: CASSYPDRGDGYTF; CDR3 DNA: TGTGCCAGCAGTTACCCCGACAGGGGGGATGGCTACACCTTC
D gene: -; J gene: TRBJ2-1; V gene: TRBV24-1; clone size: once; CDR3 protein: CATSDLGGGYEQFF; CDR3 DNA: TGTGCCACCAGTGATCTGGGTGGGGGGTATGAGCAGTTCTTC
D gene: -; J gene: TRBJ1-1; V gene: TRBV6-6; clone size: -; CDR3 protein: CASWSVEAFF; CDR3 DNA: TGTGCCAGCTGGTCGGTCGAAGCTTTCTTT
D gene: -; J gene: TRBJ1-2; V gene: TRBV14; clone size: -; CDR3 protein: CASSQDYTANGYTF; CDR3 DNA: TGTGCCAGCAGCCAAGATTACACAGCGAATGGCTACACCTTC
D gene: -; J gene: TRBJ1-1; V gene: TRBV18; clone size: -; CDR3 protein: CASSPEQGGGNGEAFF; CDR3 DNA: TGTGCCAGCTCACCAGAACAGGGAGGTGGTAACGGTGAAGCTTTCTTT
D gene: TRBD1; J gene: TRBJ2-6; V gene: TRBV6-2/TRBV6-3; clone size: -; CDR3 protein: CASSPRTGLHSGANVLTF; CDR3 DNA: TGTGCCAGCAGCCCCAGGACAGGGCTTCACTCTGGGGCCAACGTCCTGACTTTC
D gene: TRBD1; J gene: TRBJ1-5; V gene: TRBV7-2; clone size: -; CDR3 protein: CASSLRGDSYQPQHF; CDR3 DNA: TGTGCCAGCAGCTTACGGGGGGACAGCTATCAGCCCCAGCATTTT
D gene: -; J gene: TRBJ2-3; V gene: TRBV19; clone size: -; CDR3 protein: CASSIIDTDTQYF; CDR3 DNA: TGTGCCAGTAGTATAATCGACACAGATACGCAGTATTTT
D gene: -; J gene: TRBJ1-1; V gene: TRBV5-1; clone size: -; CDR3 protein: CASSLEQVNTEAFF; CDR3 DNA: TGCGCCAGCAGCTTGGAACAGGTAAACACTGAAGCTTTCTTT
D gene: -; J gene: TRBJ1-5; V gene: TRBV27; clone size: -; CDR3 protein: CASSFRGDGGIQPQHF; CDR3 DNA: TGTGCCAGCAGTTTTCGGGGTGATGGAGGGATTCAGCCCCAGCATTTT
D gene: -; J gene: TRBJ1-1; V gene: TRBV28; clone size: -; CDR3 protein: CASSEVWVTTHTEAFF; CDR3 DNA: TGTGCCAGCAGTGAAGTCTGGGTCACTACTCACACTGAAGCTTTCTTT
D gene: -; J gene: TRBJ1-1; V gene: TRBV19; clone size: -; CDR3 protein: CASSIVGTNTEAFF; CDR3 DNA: TGTGCCAGTAGTATAGTAGGGACAAACACTGAAGCTTTCTTT
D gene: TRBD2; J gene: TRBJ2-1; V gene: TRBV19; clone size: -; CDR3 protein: CASLTSGGPYNEQFF; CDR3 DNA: TGTGCCAGTCTAACTAGCGGGGGTCCCTACAATGAGCAGTTCTTC
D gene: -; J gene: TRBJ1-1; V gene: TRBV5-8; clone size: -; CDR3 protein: CASSLEARQGPWGTEAFF; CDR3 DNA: TGTGCCAGCAGCTTGGAAGCCAGGCAGGGGCCATGGGGCACTGAAGCTTTCTTT
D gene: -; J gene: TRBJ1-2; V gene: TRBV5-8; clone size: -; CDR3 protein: CASSFENYGYTF; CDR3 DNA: TGTGCCAGCAGCTTCGAGAACTATGGCTACACCTTC
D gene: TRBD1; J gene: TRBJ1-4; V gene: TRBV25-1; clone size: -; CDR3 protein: CASSEYRGQGTNEKLFF; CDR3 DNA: TGTGCCAGCAGTGAATACAGGGGGCAGGGGACTAATGAAAAACTGTTTTTT
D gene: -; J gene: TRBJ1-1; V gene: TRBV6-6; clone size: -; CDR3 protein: CASSWPPGSGTEAFF; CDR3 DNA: TGTGCCAGCAGTTGGCCACCCGGCAGCGGGACTGAAGCTTTCTTT
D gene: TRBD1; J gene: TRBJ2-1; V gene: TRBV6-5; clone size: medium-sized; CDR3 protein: CASSDDRVFYNEQFF; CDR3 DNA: TGTGCCAGCAGCGACGACAGGGTCTTCTACAATGAGCAGTTCTTC
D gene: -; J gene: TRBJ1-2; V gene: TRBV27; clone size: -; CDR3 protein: CASSSASPPSYGYTF; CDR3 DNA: TGTGCCAGCAGTTCCGCCTCTCCCCCGAGCTATGGCTACACCTTC
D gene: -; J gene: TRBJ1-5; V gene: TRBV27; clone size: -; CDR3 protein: CACRAAFNQPQHF; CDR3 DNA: TGTGCCTGCCGGGCAGCTTTTAATCAGCCCCAGCATTTT
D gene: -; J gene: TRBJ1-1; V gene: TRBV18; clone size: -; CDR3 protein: CASSPDRATEAFF; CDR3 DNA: TGTGCCAGCTCACCGGACCGGGCCACTGAAGCTTTCTTT
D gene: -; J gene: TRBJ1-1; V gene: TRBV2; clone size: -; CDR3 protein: CASSGRDFRGTEAFF; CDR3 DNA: TGTGCCAGCAGTGGACGGGACTTTAGGGGAACTGAAGCTTTCTTT
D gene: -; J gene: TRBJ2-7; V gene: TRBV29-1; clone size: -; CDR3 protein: CSVGLPGNEQYF; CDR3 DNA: TGCAGCGTTGGCCTGCCAGGGAACGAGCAGTACTTC
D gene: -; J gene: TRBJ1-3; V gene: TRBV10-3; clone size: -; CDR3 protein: CAISEYSGNTIYF; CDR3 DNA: TGTGCCATCAGTGAATATTCGGGAAACACCATATATTTT
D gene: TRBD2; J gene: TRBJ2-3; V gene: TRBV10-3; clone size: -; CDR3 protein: CAISEAMGGDPDTQYF; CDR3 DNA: TGTGCCATCAGTGAGGCGATGGGGGGGGATCCAGATACGCAGTATTTT
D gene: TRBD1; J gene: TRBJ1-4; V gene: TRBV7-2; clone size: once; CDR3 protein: CASSQEGTATNEKLFF; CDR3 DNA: TGTGCCAGCAGCCAAGAAGGGACAGCAACTAATGAAAAACTGTTTTTT
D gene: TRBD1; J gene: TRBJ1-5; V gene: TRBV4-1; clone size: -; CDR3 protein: CASSPGQGYQPQHF; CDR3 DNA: TGCGCCAGCAGCCCCGGACAGGGGTATCAGCCCCAGCATTTT
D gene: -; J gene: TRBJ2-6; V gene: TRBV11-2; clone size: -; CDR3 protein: CASSRQSSGANVLTF; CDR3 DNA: TGTGCCAGCAGTCGACAGAGCTCTGGGGCCAACGTCCTGACTTTC
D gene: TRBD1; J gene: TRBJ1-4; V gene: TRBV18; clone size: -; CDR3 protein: CASSGQVREKLFF; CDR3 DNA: TGTGCCAGCTCGGGACAGGTTCGAGAAAAACTGTTTTTT
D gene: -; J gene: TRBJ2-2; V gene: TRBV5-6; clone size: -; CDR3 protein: CASSLQRKNTGELFF; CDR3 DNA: TGTGCCAGCAGCTTGCAAAGGAAGAACACCGGGGAGCTGTTTTTT
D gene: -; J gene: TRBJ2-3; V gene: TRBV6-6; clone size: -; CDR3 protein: CASSPLGDTQYF; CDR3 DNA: TGTGCCAGCAGTCCACTCGGAGATACGCAGTATTTT
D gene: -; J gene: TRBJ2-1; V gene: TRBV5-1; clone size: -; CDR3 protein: CASMESSYNEQFF; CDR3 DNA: TGCGCCAGCATGGAAAGCTCCTACAATGAGCAGTTCTTC
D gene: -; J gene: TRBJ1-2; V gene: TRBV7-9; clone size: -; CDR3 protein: CASSLASERIYGYTF; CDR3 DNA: TGTGCCAGCAGCTTAGCGTCCGAACGGATCTATGGCTACACCTTC
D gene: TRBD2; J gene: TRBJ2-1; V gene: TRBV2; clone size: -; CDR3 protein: CASSDPGGPMDEQFF; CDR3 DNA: TGTGCCAGCAGTGACCCGGGGGGGCCGATGGATGAGCAGTTCTTC
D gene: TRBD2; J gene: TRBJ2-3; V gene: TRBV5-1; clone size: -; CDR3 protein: CASGEAGGRADTQYF; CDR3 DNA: TGCGCCAGCGGGGAGGCGGGGGGCCGTGCAGATACGCAGTATTTT
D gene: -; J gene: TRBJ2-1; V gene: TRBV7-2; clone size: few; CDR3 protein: CASSYLPRDAVYNEQFF; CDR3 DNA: TGTGCCAGCAGCTACCTACCGAGGGATGCCGTCTACAATGAGCAGTTCTTC